This TCR beta chain appears in the sequencing data of a study of cytomegalovirus exposure and HLA in healthy donors. Findings and caveats of the study: In a later analysis, donors in an Asian-associated ancestry cluster reportedly had fewer N-insertions in productive TCRs than the cohort mean.

Germline lookup yields CDR1 MDHEN and CDR2 SYDVKM. With 2 bases removed from V and 0 bases from J, the gap between germline ends came to 10 bases. This CDR3 region has 15 residues. Of note for this clone: Antigen: not known.

Primers: 60 Vbeta forward and 13 Jbeta reverse. Produced via immunoSEQ multiplex PCR; TCRdb's table is partial and in-frame only. The table records over 150,000 clones, over 75% of them present only once. These donors counted as nominally healthy when sampled, but unrecorded immune exposures were likely. This chain connects TRBV28 to TRBJ1-2; possibly TRBD1 for D (5 bases). This TCR was sampled from a woman aged 50 to 65 in good health and CMV-seropositive. Sequencing input: PBMCs. The CDR3 nucleotides are TGTGCCAGCAGTTTAGTCAGGGCGTCTAACTATGGCTACACCTTC. This gives the protein CASSLVRASNYGYTF.